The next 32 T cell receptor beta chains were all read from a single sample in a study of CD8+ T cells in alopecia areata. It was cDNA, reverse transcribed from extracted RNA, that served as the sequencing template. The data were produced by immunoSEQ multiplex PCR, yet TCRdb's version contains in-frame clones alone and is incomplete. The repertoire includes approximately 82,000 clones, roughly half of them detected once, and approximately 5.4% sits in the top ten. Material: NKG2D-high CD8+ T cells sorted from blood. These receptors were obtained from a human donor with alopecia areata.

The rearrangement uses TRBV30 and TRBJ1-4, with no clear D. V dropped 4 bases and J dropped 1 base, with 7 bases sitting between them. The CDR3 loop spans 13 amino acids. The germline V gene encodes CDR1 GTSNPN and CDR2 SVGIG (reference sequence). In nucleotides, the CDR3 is TGTGCCTGGACCCCTCTAACTAATGAAAAACTGTTTTTT. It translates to CAWTPLTNEKLFF.

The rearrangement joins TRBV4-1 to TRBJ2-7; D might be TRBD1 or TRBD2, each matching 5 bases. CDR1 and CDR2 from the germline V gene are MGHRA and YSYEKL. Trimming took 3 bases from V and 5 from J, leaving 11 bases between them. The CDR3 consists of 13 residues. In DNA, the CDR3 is TGCGCCAGCAGCCAGGTGGGGACCCACGAGCAGTACTTC. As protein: CASSQVGTHEQYF.

The CDR3 DNA sequence: TGTGCCAGCAGTCCCCTGGGGGTGAGCACCGGGGAGCTGTTTTTT. This sequence encodes CASSPLGVSTGELFF. The chain recombines TRBV25-1 with TRBJ2-2; either TRBD1 or TRBD2 may fit D (5 bases each). Germline-derived CDR1 and CDR2 are MGHDK and SYGVNS. Between the trimmed V and J ends, which lost 5 bases and 4 bases, there was a span of 14 bases. The CDR3 totals 15 residues.

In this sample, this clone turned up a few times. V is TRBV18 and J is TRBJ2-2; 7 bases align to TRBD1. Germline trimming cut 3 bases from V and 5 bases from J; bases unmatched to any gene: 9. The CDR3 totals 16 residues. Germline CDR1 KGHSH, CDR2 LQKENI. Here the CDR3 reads CASSPDNRGSTGELFF. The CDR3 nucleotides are TGTGCCAGCTCACCGGACAACAGGGGTTCGACCGGGGAGCTGTTTTTT.

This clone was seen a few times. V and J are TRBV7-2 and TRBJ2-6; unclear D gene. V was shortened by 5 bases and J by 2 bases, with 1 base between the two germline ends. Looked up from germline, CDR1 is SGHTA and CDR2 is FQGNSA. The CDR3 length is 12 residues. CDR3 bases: TGTGCCAGCAGCCCTGGGGCCAACGTCCTGACTTTC. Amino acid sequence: CASSPGANVLTF.

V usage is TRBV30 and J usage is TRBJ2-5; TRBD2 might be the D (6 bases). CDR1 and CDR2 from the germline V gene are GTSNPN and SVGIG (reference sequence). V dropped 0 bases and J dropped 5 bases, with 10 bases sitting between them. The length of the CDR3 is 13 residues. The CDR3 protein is CAWSVWAGETQYF. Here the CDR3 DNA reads TGTGCCTGGAGTGTATGGGCGGGGGAGACCCAGTACTTC. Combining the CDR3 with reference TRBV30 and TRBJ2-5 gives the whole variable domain SQTIHQWPATLVQPVGSPLSLECTVEGTSNPNLYWYRQAAGRGLQLLFYSVGIGQISSEVPQNLSASRPQDRQFILSSKKLLLSDSGFYLCAWSVWAGETQYFGPGTRLLVL.

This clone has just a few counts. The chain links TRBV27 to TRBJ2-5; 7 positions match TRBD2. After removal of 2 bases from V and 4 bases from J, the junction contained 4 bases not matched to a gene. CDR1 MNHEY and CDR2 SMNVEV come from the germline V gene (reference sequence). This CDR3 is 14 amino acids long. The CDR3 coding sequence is TGTGCCAGCAGTTTAGGGAGCGGGATAGAGACCCAGTACTTC. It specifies CASSLGSGIETQYF.

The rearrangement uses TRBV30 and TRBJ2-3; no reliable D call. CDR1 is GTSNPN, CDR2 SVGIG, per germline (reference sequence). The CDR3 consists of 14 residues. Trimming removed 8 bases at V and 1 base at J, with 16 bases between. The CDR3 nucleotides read TGTGCCAGAGCAAACTCCCCTGGCACAGATACGCAGTATTTT. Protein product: CARANSPGTDTQYF.

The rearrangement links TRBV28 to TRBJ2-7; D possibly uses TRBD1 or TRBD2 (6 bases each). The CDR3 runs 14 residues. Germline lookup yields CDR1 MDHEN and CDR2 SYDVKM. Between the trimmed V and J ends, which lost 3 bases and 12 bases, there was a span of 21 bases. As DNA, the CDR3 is TGTGCCAGCAGTTTTTTCACCGAGGGGGGCGGATCGTACTTC. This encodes CASSFFTEGGGSYF.

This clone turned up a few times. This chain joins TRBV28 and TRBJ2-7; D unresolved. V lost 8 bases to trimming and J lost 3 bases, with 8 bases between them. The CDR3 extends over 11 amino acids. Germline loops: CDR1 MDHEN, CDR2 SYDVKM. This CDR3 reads CASCVGYEQYF. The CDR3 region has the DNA TGTGCCAGCTGCGTGGGCTACGAGCAGTACTTC.

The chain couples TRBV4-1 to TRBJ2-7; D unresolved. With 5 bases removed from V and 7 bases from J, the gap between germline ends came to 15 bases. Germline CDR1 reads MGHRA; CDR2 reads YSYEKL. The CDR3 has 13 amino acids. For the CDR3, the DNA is TGCGCCAGCAGCGTCCGAAGGCGTGAGGAGCAGTACTTC. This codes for CASSVRRREEQYF.

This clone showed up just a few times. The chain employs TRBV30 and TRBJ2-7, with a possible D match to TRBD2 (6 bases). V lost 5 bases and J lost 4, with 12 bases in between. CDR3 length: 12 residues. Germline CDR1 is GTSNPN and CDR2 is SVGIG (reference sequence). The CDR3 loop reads CAWDKGGYEQYF. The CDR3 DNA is TGTGCCTGGGATAAAGGAGGGTACGAGCAGTACTTC. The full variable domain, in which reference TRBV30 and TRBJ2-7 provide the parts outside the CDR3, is SQTIHQWPATLVQPVGSPLSLECTVEGTSNPNLYWYRQAAGRGLQLLFYSVGIGQISSEVPQNLSASRPQDRQFILSSKKLLLSDSGFYLCAWDKGGYEQYFGPGTRLTVT.

This chain's CDR3 is CASSLGSPQYEQYF. The CDR3, as DNA: TGTGCCAGCAGCTTAGGAAGCCCCCAGTACGAGCAGTACTTC. V gene TRBV13 combines with J gene TRBJ2-7; D call uncertain. The ends were cut back, 0 bases at V and 4 bases at J, with 10 bases in the middle. The CDR3 spans 14 residues. Looked up from germline, CDR1 is PRHDT and CDR2 is FYEKMQ (reference sequence).

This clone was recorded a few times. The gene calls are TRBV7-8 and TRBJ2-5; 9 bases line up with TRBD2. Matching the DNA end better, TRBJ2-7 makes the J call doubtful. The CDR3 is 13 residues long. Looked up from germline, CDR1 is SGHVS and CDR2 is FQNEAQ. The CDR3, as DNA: TGTGCCAGCAGCTTTTCTAGCGGGAACGAGCAGTACTTC. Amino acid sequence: CASSFSSGNEQYF.

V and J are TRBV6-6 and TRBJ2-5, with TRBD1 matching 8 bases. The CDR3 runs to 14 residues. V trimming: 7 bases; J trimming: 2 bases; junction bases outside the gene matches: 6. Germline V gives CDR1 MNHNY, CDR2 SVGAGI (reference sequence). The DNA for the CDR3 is TGTGCCAGCATAAGGACAGGGCTGCAAGAGACCCAGTACTTC. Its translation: CASIRTGLQETQYF.

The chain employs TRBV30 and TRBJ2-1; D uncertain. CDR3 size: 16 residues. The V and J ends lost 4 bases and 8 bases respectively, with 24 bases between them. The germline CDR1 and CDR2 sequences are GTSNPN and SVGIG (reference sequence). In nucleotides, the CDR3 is TGTGCCTGGATTAAATCAGCGACCAAACGAGTGGATGAGCAGTTCTTC. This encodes CAWIKSATKRVDEQFF.

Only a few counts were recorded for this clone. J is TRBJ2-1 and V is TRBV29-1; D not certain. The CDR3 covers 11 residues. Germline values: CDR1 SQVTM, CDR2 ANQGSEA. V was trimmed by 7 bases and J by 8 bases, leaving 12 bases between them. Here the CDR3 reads CSAREEDEQFF. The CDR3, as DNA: TGCAGCGCCCGAGAAGAGGATGAGCAGTTCTTC.

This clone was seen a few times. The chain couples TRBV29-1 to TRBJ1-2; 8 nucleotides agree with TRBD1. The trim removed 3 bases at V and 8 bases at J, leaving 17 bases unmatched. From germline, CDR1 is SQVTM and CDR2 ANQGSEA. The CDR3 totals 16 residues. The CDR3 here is CSVEPPSDRETGGYTF. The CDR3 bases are TGCAGCGTTGAGCCCCCTTCGGACAGGGAAACAGGGGGCTACACCTTC.

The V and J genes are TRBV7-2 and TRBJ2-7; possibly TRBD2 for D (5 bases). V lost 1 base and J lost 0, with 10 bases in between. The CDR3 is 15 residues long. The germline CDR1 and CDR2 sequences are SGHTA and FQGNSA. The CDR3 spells CASSLEYRGSYEQYF. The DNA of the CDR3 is TGTGCCAGCAGCTTAGAGTATCGGGGCTCCTACGAGCAGTACTTC.

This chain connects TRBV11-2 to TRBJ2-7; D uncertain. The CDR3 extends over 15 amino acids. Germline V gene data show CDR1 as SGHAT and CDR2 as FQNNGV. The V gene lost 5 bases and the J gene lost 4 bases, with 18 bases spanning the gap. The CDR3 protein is CASSAEAGVGYEQYF. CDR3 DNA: TGTGCCAGCAGCGCCGAGGCCGGAGTGGGTTACGAGCAGTACTTC.

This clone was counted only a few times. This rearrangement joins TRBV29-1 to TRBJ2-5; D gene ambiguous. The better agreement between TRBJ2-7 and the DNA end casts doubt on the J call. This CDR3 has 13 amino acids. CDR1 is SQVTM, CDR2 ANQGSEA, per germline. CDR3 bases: TGCAGCGTTGTGACTGAGAGCTCCTACGAGCAGTACTTC. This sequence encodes CSVVTESSYEQYF.

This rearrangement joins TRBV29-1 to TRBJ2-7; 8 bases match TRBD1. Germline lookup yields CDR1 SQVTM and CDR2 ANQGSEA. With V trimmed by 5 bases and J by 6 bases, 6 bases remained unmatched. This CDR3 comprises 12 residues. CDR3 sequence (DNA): TGCAGCGTTCCCGGGACAGGAGTCGAGCAGTACTTC. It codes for CSVPGTGVEQYF.

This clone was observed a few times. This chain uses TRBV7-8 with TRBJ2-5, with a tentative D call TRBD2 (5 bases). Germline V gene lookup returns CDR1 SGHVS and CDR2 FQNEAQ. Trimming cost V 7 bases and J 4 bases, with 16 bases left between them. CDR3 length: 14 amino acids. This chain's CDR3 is CASTGELAPETQYF. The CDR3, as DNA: TGTGCCAGCACTGGGGAGCTAGCTCCAGAGACCCAGTACTTC.

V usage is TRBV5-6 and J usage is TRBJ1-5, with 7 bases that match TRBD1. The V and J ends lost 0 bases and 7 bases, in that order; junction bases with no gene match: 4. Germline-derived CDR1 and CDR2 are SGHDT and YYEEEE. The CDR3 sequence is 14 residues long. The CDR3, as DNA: TGTGCCAGCAGCTTGGGAGGGGGCGAACAGCCCCAGCATTTT. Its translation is CASSLGGGEQPQHF.

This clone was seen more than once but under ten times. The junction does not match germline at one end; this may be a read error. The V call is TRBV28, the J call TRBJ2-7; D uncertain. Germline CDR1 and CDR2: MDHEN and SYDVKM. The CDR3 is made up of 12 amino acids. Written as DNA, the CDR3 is TGTGCCAGCAGCCACCCGGGCCGGAGTGTAGACTTC. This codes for CASSHPGRSVDF.

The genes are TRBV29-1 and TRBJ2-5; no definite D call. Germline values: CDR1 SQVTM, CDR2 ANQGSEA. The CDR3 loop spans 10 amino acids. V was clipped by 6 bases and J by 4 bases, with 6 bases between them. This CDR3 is CSVTVETQYF. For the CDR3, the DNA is TGCAGCGTCACCGTAGAGACCCAGTACTTC.

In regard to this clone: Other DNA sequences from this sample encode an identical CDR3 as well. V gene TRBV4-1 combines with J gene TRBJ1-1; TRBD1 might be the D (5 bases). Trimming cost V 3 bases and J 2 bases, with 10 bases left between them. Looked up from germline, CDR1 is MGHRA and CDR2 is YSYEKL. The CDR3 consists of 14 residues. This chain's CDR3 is CASSQGGGNTEAFF. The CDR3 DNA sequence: TGCGCCAGCAGCCAGGGCGGGGGAAACACTGAAGCTTTCTTT.

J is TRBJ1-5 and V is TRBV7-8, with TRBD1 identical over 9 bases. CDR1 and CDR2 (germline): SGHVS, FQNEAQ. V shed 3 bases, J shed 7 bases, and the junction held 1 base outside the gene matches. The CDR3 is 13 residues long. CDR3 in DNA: TGTGCCAGCAGCTTGGGACAGGGCCAGCCCCAGCATTTT. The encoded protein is CASSLGQGQPQHF.

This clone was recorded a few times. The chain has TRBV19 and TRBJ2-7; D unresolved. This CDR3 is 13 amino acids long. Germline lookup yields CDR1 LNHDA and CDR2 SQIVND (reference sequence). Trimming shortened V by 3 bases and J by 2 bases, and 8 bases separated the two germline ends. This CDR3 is CASSIYPTYEQYF. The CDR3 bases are TGTGCCAGTAGTATCTATCCGACCTACGAGCAGTACTTC.

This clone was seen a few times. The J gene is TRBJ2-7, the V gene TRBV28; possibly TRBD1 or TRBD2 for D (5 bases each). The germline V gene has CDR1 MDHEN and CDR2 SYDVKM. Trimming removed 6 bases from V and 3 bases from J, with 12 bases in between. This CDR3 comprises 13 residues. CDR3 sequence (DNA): TGTGCCAGCAGAACCGGGGCCCACTACGAGCAGTACTTC. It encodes CASRTGAHYEQYF.

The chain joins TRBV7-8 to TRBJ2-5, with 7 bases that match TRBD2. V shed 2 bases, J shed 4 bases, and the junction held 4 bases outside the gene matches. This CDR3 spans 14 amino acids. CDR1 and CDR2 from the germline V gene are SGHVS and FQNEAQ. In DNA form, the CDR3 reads TGTGCCAGCAGCTTAACGTTAGCGGGAGAGACCCAGTACTTC. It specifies CASSLTLAGETQYF.

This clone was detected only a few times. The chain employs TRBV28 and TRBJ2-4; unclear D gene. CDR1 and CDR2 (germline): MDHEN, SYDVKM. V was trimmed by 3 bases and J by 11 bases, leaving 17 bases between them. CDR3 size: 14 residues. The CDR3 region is CASSFNDALDVQYF. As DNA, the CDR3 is TGTGCCAGCAGTTTCAATGACGCCCTCGATGTTCAGTACTTC. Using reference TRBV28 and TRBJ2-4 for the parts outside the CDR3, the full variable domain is DVKVTQSSRYLVKRTGEKVFLECVQDMDHENMFWYRQDPGLGLRLIYFSYDVKMKEKGDIPEGYSVSREKKERFSLILESASTNQTSMYLCASSFNDALDVQYFGAGTRLSVL.